The 14 T cell receptor beta chains reported below all come from one sample, sequenced in a study of brain T cells in children with intractable seizures. Time point specified: blood from clinic visit 5 months post-surgery; TSC patient then seizure free. Here immunoSEQ multiplex PCR was the method, and the copy in TCRdb shows in-frame clones only, minus some. The profile shows about 340,000 clones, about 93% of them singletons. The sample was peripheral blood, taken about 5 months after surgery. Receptors were obtained from a boy in the first two years of life with tuberous sclerosis and intractable seizures.

The chain employs TRBV19 and TRBJ2-1; D not certain. The germline gives CDR1 LNHDA, CDR2 SQIVND (reference sequence). V was pared by 0 bases and J by 0 bases, with 3 bases between. This CDR3 has 14 amino acids. The CDR3 DNA reads as TGTGCCAGTAGTATAGAGAGCTCCTACAATGAGCAGTTCTTC. It codes for CASSIESSYNEQFF.

The V call is TRBV7-2, the J call TRBJ1-2, with D possibly TRBD1 on 6 matching bases. Germline V gene lookup returns CDR1 SGHTA and CDR2 FQGNSA. V was cut by 2 bases and J by 8 bases, with 12 bases left in between. The CDR3 runs 13 residues. The CDR3 here is CASSLSGAQGYTF. The CDR3 DNA follows: TGTGCCAGCAGCTTATCGGGGGCGCAGGGCTACACCTTC.

The chain recombines TRBV12-5 with TRBJ1-5; 11 positions agree with TRBD1. Germline V gene lookup returns CDR1 LGHNT and CDR2 FRNRAP. CDR3 size: 15 residues. Trimming removed 5 bases from V and 5 bases from J; junction bases left unmatched: 5. This chain's CDR3 is CASGPGTGGDQPQHF. The CDR3 nucleotides are TGTGCTAGTGGTCCCGGGACAGGGGGGGATCAGCCCCAGCATTTT.

The chain carries TRBV13 and TRBJ2-1; TRBD2 matches 9 bases. V was clipped by 1 base and J by 9 bases; unmatched bases: 10. The CDR3 length is 16 residues. Germline V CDR1 and CDR2: PRHDT, FYEKMQ (reference sequence). The CDR3 loop reads CASSLALSGSGGEQFF. CDR3 sequence (DNA): TGTGCCAGCAGCTTAGCCCTTAGCGGGAGCGGGGGTGAGCAGTTCTTC.

This clone has a handful of counts. The chain recombines TRBV6-6 with TRBJ1-1, with D tentatively TRBD1 (5 bases). V was shortened by 7 bases and J by 14 bases, with 17 bases between the two germline ends. The CDR3 contains 11 residues. From germline, CDR1 is MNHNY and CDR2 SVGAGI (reference sequence). CDR3 region: CASTNGDGEFF. The CDR3 DNA reads as TGTGCCAGCACCAACGGGGACGGTGAATTCTTT.

The chain links TRBV4-2 to TRBJ1-1, with 9 nucleotides matching TRBD1. CDR3 length: 16 residues. CDR1 LGHNA and CDR2 YNFKEQ come from the germline V gene. J was trimmed by 0 bases and V by 3 bases; bases with no gene match: 5. The CDR3: CASSHEGTGMNTEAFF. For the CDR3, the DNA is TGTGCCAGCAGCCACGAAGGGACAGGGATGAACACTGAAGCTTTCTTT.

In this sample, this clone turned up a few times. The rearrangement joins TRBV18 to TRBJ2-1; 8 bases are a match to TRBD2. The germline CDR1 and CDR2 sequences are KGHSH and LQKENI. With 3 bases clipped from V and 6 bases from J, the junction kept 7 bases outside the gene matches. CDR3 length: 15 amino acids. Here the CDR3 reads CASSPGGRIGNEQFF. CDR3 DNA: TGTGCCAGCTCACCTGGCGGGAGGATCGGCAATGAGCAGTTCTTC.

The chain's CDR3 is CASSIGTLASYNSPLHF. CDR3 DNA sequence: TGTGCCAGTAGTATCGGGACGTTGGCCTCCTATAATTCACCCCTCCACTTT. The rearrangement uses TRBV19 and TRBJ1-6; D perhaps matches TRBD1 (5 bases). The germline CDR1 and CDR2 sequences are LNHDA and SQIVND (reference sequence). V was clipped by 3 bases and J by 0 bases, with 12 bases between them. The CDR3 has 17 residues.

J is TRBJ2-6 and V is TRBV28; TRBD1 is a possible D gene (6 bases). V was shortened by 3 bases and J by 1 base, with 7 bases between the two germline ends. The CDR3 is 15 amino acids. Looked up from germline, CDR1 is MDHEN and CDR2 is SYDVKM. The CDR3 coding sequence is TGTGCCAGCAGTTTCCAGGGGTCTGGGGCCAACGTCCTGACTTTC. It codes for CASSFQGSGANVLTF.

This clone was detected once. This chain connects TRBV7-9 to TRBJ1-2; D might be TRBD1 (5 bases). Germline V gene sequence: CDR1 SEHNR, CDR2 FQNEAQ (reference sequence). The CDR3 runs to 14 residues. V lost 1 base and J 4 bases, leaving 10 bases between the germline ends. The CDR3 reads CASSLETVIYGYTF. The CDR3 bases are TGTGCCAGCAGCTTAGAGACAGTAATCTATGGCTACACCTTC. Using reference TRBV7-9 and TRBJ1-2 for the parts outside the CDR3, the full variable domain is DTGVSQNPRHKITKRGQNVTFRCDPISEHNRLYWYRQTLGQGPEFLTYFQNEAQLEKSRLLSDRFSAERPKGSFSTLEIQRTEQGDSAMYLCASSLETVIYGYTFGSGTRLTVV.

The rearrangement uses TRBV3-1 (or the pseudogene TRBV3-2) and TRBJ2-2; D not resolved. The germline V and J ends were trimmed by 0 bases and 5 bases, with 7 bases remaining between them. Germline V gene data show CDR1 as LGHDT and CDR2 as YNNKEL (reference sequence). The CDR3 consists of 14 residues. CDR3: CASSQELGTGELFF. The CDR3 DNA is TGTGCCAGCAGCCAAGAACTGGGGACCGGGGAGCTGTTTTTT.

The chain carries TRBV5-4 and TRBJ1-2; 7 nucleotides align to TRBD1. V dropped 4 bases and J dropped 4; count of bases not matched to a gene: 7. This CDR3 is 14 amino acids long. CDR1 is SGHNT and CDR2 is YYREEE in the germline V gene (reference sequence). The CDR3 protein is CASSPWTGSYGYTF. CDR3 nucleotide sequence: TGTGCCAGCAGCCCCTGGACAGGATCCTATGGCTACACCTTC.

V and J are TRBV15 and TRBJ1-6, with 9 bases that match TRBD1. The CDR3 runs to 15 residues. Germline CDR1 and CDR2: LNHNV and YYDKDF (reference sequence). V gave up 0 bases and J gave up 7 bases; unmatched junction bases: 1. The CDR3 nucleotides read TGTGCCACCAGCAGAGAAGGGACAGGGAATTCACCCCTCCACTTT. As protein: CATSREGTGNSPLHF.

In its sample, this clone was seen once. V usage is TRBV2 and J usage is TRBJ2-3; D may be TRBD1 (6 bases). The V end lost 7 bases, the J end lost 3 bases, and 11 bases lay between the germline ends. Germline CDR1 and CDR2: SNHLY and FYNNEI. The CDR3 contains 13 residues. CDR3 loop: CASIRDITDTQYF. CDR3 DNA: TGTGCCAGCATCCGGGACATTACAGATACGCAGTATTTT. Full variable domain (missing parts from reference TRBV2 and TRBJ2-3): EPEVTQTPSHQVTQMGQEVILRCVPISNHLYFYWYRQILGQKVEFLVSFYNNEISEKSEIFDDQFSVERPDGSNFTLKIRSTKLEDSAMYFCASIRDITDTQYFGPGTRLTVL.